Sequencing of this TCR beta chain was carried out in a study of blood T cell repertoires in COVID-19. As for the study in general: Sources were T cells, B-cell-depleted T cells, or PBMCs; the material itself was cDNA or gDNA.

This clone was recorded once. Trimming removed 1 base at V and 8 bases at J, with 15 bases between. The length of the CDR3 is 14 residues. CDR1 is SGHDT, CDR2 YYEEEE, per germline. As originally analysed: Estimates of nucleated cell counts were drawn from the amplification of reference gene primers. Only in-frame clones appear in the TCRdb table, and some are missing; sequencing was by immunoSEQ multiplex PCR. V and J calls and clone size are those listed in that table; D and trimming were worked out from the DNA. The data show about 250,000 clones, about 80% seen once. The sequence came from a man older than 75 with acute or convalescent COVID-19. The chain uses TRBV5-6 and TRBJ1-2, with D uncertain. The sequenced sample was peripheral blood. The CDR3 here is CASSLSKTGLGYTF. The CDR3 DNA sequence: TGTGCCAGCAGCTTGTCTAAGACCGGGTTGGGCTACACCTTC.